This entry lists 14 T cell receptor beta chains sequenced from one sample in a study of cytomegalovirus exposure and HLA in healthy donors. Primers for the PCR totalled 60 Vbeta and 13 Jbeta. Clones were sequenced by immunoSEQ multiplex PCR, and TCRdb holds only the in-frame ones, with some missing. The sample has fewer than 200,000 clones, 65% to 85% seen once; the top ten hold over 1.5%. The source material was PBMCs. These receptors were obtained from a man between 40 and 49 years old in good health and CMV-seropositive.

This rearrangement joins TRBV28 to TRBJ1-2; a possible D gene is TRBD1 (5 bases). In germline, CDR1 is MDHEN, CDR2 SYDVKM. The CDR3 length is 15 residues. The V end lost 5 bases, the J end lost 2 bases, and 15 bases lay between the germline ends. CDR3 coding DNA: TGTGCCAGCAGTCCCAGACAGTTTTTCAACTATGGCTACACCTTC. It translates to CASSPRQFFNYGYTF.

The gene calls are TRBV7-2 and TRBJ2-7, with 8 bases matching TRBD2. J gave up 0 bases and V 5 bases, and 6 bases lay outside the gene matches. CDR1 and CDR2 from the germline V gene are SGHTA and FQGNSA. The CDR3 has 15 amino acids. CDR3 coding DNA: TGTGCCAGCAGCCGTAGCGGGGCGTACTCCTACGAGCAGTACTTC. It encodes CASSRSGAYSYEQYF.

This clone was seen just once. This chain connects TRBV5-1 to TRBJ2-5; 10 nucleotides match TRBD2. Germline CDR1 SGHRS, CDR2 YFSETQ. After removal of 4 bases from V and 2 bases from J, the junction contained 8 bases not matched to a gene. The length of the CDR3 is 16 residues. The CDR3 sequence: CASSNGLAERQETQYF. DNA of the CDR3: TGCGCCAGCAGCAACGGACTAGCGGAGCGACAAGAGACCCAGTACTTC. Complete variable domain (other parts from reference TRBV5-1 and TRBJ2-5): KAGVTQTPRYLIKTRGQQVTLSCSPISGHRSVSWYQQTPGQGLQFLFEYFSETQRNKGNFPGRFSGRQFSNSRSEMNVSTLELGDSALYLCASSNGLAERQETQYFGPGTRLLVL.

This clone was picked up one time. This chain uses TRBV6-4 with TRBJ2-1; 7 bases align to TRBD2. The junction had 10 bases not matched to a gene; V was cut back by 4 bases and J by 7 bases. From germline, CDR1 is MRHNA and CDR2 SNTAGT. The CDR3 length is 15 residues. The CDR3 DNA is TGTGCCAGCAGTGTTAATGGCGGGAGAGGGAATGAGCAGTTCTTC. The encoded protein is CASSVNGGRGNEQFF.

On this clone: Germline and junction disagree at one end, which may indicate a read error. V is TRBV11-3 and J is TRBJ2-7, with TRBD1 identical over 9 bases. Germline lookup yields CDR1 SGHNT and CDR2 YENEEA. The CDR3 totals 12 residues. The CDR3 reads CASSLGGQGLHF. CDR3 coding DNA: TGTGCCAGCAGCTTAGGGGGACAGGGACTGCACTTC.

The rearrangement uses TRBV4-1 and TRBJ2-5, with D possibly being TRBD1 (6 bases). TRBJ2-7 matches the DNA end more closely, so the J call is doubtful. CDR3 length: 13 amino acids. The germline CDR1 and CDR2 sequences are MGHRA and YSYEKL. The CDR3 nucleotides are TGCGCCAGCAGCCAGAACAGGGAACACGAGCAGTACTTC. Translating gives CASSQNREHEQYF.

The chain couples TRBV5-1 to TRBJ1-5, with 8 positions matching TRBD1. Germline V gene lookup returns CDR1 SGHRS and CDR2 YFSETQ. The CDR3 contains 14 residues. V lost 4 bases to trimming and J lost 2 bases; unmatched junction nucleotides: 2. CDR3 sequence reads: CASSPGQGNQPQHF. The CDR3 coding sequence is TGCGCCAGCAGCCCGGGACAGGGCAATCAGCCCCAGCATTTT.

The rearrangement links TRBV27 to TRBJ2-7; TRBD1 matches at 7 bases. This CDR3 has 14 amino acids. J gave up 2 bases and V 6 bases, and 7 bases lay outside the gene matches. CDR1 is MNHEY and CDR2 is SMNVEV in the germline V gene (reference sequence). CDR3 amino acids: CASRADRPTYEQYF. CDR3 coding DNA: TGTGCCAGCAGAGCGGACAGGCCCACCTACGAGCAGTACTTC.

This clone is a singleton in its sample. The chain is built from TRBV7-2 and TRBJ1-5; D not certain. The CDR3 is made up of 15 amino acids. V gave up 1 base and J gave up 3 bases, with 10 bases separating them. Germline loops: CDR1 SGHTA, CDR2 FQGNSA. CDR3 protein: CASSLDRHPNQPQHF. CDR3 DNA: TGTGCCAGCAGCTTAGACAGACACCCCAATCAGCCCCAGCATTTT.

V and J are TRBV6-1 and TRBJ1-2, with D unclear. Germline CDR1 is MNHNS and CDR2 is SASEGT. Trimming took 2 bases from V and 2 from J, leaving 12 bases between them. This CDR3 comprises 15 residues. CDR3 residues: CASSEWRDPNYGYTF. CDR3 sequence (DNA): TGTGCCAGCAGTGAATGGAGAGACCCCAACTATGGCTACACCTTC.

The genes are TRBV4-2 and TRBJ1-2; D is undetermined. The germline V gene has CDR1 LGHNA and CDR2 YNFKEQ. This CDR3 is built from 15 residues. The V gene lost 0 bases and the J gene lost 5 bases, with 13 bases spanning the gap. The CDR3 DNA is TGTGCCAGCAGCCAAGATCGCGGCGGTGCTTATGGCTACACCTTC. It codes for CASSQDRGGAYGYTF.

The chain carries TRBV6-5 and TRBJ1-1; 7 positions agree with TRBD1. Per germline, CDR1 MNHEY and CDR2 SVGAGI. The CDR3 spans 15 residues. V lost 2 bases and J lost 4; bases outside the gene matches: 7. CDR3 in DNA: TGTGCCAGCAGTTACCGGGACAGTCCCTTCACTGAAGCTTTCTTT. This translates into CASSYRDSPFTEAFF.

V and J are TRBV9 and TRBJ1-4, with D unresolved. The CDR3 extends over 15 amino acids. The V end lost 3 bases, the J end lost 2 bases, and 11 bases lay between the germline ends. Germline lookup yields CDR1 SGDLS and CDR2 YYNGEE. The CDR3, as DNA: TGTGCCAGCAGCGGCCGGCGAGGGACTAATGAAAAACTGTTTTTT. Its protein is CASSGRRGTNEKLFF.

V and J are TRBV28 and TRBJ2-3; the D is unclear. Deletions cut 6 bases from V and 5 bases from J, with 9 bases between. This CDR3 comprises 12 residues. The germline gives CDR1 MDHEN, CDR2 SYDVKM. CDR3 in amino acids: CASSPPLDTQYF. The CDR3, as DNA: TGTGCCAGCAGCCCCCCCCTAGATACGCAGTATTTT.